The 4 T cell receptor beta chains below all came from one sample that was sequenced in a study of blood T cells in healthy people across ages. Together with a sample-barcoded 5' primer, a J-beta primer mix was included in a second PCR lasting about 6 to 12 cycles. From the 5' RACE reads, TCRdb called clonotypes with MiXCR, one entry per CDR3 protein. Counted here are 1.5 million to 1.9 million distinct CDR3 sequences, approximately 43% occurring once; the ten biggest clones make up 4%. Sequences were obtained from blood. The receptors were sampled from a woman aged 18-35 years in good health.

This clonotype has a count of ten or more. V usage is TRBV28 and J usage is TRBJ1-5, with TRBD1 as a possible D gene (5 bases). This CDR3 comprises 15 residues. V was trimmed by 2 bases and J by 3 bases, leaving 11 bases between them. Germline assignment: CDR1 MDHEN and CDR2 SYDVKM. The CDR3 sequence is CASSLGGAFNQPQHF. The CDR3 DNA reads as TGTGCCAGCAGTTTAGGCGGGGCCTTCAATCAGCCCCAGCATTTT. The entire variable domain, with the rest obtained from reference TRBV28 and TRBJ1-5, is as follows: DVKVTQSSRYLVKRTGEKVFLECVQDMDHENMFWYRQDPGLGLRLIYFSYDVKMKEKGDIPEGYSVSREKKERFSLILESASTNQTSMYLCASSLGGAFNQPQHFGDGTRLSIL.

This clonotype came up a few times. CDR3 in DNA: TGTGCCAGCAGCCAAGAATGGGCAAGCTCCTACGAGCAGTACTTC. It encodes CASSQEWASSYEQYF. V gene TRBV4-2 combines with J gene TRBJ2-7, with unresolved D. The V end lost 0 bases, the J end lost 0 bases, and 9 bases lay between the germline ends. The CDR3 is 15 amino acids. Germline CDR1 is LGHNA and CDR2 is YNFKEQ.

The chain carries TRBV12-3 or TRBV12-4 and TRBJ2-7; 10 nucleotides match TRBD1. CDR3 size: 14 residues. The trim removed 6 bases at V and 6 bases at J, leaving 8 bases unmatched. CDR3 sequence: CASRSGTGEFEQYF. CDR3 nucleotides: TGTGCCAGCAGGTCCGGGACAGGGGAGTTCGAGCAGTACTTC.

The rearrangement links TRBV7-2 to TRBJ2-1, with unresolved D. Per germline, CDR1 SGHTA and CDR2 FQGNSA. This CDR3 contains 14 residues. V dropped 1 base and J dropped 9 bases, with 13 bases sitting between them. The CDR3 protein is CASSLGPSTGEQFF. The DNA for the CDR3 is TGTGCCAGCAGCTTAGGGCCCTCTACGGGTGAGCAGTTCTTC.